One T cell receptor (beta chain) is described in this entry. Its target is unknown. This specimen comes from a study of T-cell memory formation after mild COVID-19. Looking at the study overall: TCR clusters showed largely donor specificity. Points from the study as a whole: The study found balanced CD4/CD8 in clones contracting day 15 to 85 and a CD4+ lean in later expanders. Cross-reactive memory seemingly joined, as some responding clones were found in pre-infection memory.

From 5'RACE with constant-segment primers came TCR alpha and TCR beta cDNA libraries that carried sample barcodes and UMIs. TCRdb re-derived calls from the 5' RACE reads in MiXCR, one entry per CDR3 protein. The repertoire has 350,000 to 450,000 distinct CDR3 sequences, roughly 14% of them found once; the top ten carry around a fifth. The CDR3 spans 15 residues. Per the germline V gene, CDR1 is MNHEY and CDR2 is SVGAGI. Trimming cost V 0 bases and J 2 bases, with 11 bases left between them. The TCR comes from a man younger than 35 who had mild COVID-19 (a few samples of this study predate the infection). Cell type and time point are not known. Sequencing used PBMCs or a T cell subset sorted from them (not recorded which). The rearrangement links TRBV6-5 to TRBJ2-7; a weak D match, TRBD1 (6 bases). CDR3 in amino acids: CASSYSIQGTYEQYF. In DNA form, the CDR3 reads TGTGCCAGCAGTTACTCGATTCAGGGGACCTACGAGCAGTACTTC.